This TCR beta chain stems from a study of Ad26.COV2.S vaccination and SARS-CoV-2 variants. Study details: As a participant in COV1001, the donor was in the Ad26.COV2.S trial arm. Intramuscular Ad26.COV2.S doses were given once or twice, 56 days apart.

The germline V and J ends were trimmed by 1 base and 4 bases, with 10 bases remaining between them. The CDR3 runs to 14 residues. Germline assignment: CDR1 LGHNA and CDR2 YSLEER. Produced via immunoSEQ multiplex PCR; TCRdb's table is partial and in-frame only. The sample has about 410,000 clones, roughly 90% seen once; the top ten hold approximately 1.6%. Noted treatment: 19 received Ad26.COV2.S at low or high dose, single or two shots; about 5 received placebo; per-sample allocation not given. Samples came from day 63 after the first vaccine or placebo injection. Boston supplied an adult donor aged 18-55 years. An Ad26 vector carrying the Wuhan-strain SARS-CoV-2 spike served as the vaccine.

The V call is TRBV4-3, the J call TRBJ1-2; maybe TRBD1 (5 bases). The sequenced sample was peripheral blood, obtained in a trial of Ad26.COV2.S vaccine versus placebo. This clonotype was sampled from a person between 18 and 65 years old who received the Ad26.COV2.S COVID-19 vaccine or a placebo. The CDR3 bases are TGCGCCAGCAGCCAAGGGGAGGGGAGCTATGGCTACACCTTC. It encodes CASSQGEGSYGYTF.